The T cell receptor (beta chain) under discussion was sequenced for a study of cytomegalovirus exposure and HLA in healthy donors. In the study overall: Among the approximately 400 genotyped donors, 81% were placed in the Caucasian-associated ancestry cluster.

The study, taken as a whole, reports: Researchers reported in a later analysis that a missense DCLRE1C variant was tied to TCR beta V- and J-gene trimming. An analysis done earlier found most TCR beta V segments productive about 87% or about 30% of the time.

Turning to this clone: Its antigen is not known.

The PCR used 60 Vbeta and 13 Jbeta primers. This table comes from immunoSEQ multiplex PCR, and its TCRdb copy is limited to in-frame clones, with some not included. The sample lists nearly 110,000 clones; roughly 80% were seen once. This receptor was obtained from a man in his forties or fifties in good health and CMV-seronegative. Input material: PBMCs.

The chain's CDR3 is CASSQTGRGETQYF. The DNA of the CDR3 is TGTGCCAGCAGCCAGACAGGGAGAGGCGAGACCCAGTACTTC. This rearrangement joins TRBV11-2 to TRBJ2-5; TRBD1 matches 7 bases. J gave up 5 bases and V 5 bases, and 8 bases lay outside the gene matches. CDR1 is SGHAT, CDR2 FQNNGV, per germline. This CDR3 is built from 14 residues.